The 4 T cell receptor beta chains listed next were all sequenced from one sample in a study of T-cell memory formation after mild COVID-19. TCRdb analysed the 5' RACE reads with MiXCR anew, one entry per CDR3 protein. The sample consists of 390,000 or so distinct CDR3 sequences, 15% to 20% of them appearing once. Material for sequencing was PBMCs or a T cell subset sorted from them (not recorded which). All receptors derive from a man younger than 30 who had mild COVID-19 (a few samples of this study predate the infection). Cell type and time point are not known.

The genes are TRBV11-3 and TRBJ2-7, with 7 bases lining up with TRBD1. In germline, CDR1 is SGHNT, CDR2 YENEEA. CDR3 length equals 18 residues. In nucleotides, the CDR3 is TGTGCCAGAAGCTCCCCCCCTCGAAGGGGGCATGTCTCCTACGAGCAGTACGTC. Amino acid sequence: CARSSPPRRGHVSYEQYV.

The chain employs TRBV4-1 and TRBJ2-2, with unresolved D. V gave up 1 base and J gave up 5 bases, with 8 bases separating them. Germline values: CDR1 MGHRA, CDR2 YSYEKL. There are 14 residues in the CDR3. CDR3 region: CASSQALWTGELFF. CDR3 DNA sequence: TGCGCCAGCAGCCAAGCCCTCTGGACCGGGGAGCTGTTTTTT.

The chain combines TRBV19 with TRBJ1-2; D is unresolved. Germline V gives CDR1 LNHDA, CDR2 SQIVND (reference sequence). V was trimmed by 7 bases and J by 4 bases, leaving 16 bases between them. CDR3 length: 14 residues. For the CDR3, the DNA is TGTGCCAGTACTTTCGGCCGCCCTCTCTATGGCTACACCTTC. It is translated as CASTFGRPLYGYTF.

This clonotype has only one observation. This chain links TRBV5-1 with TRBJ2-6; 7 bases map to TRBD2. This CDR3 comprises 15 residues. The V gene's germline CDR1 is SGHRS and CDR2 YFSETQ. J gave up 2 bases and V 9 bases, and 8 bases lay outside the gene matches. Here the CDR3 DNA reads TGCGCCACCGCCCCGGGGGGAACTGGGGCCAACGTCCTGACTTTC. Protein sequence: CATAPGGTGANVLTF.